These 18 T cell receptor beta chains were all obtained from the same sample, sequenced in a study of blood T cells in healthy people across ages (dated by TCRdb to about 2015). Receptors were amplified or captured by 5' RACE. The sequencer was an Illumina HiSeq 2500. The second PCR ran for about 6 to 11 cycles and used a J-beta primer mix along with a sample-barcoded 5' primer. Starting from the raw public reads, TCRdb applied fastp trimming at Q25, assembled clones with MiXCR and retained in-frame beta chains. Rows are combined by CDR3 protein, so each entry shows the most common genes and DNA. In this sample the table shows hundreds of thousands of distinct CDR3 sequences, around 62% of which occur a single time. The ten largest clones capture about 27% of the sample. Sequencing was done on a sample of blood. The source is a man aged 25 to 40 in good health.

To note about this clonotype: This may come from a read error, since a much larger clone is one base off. In DNA form, the CDR3 reads TGTGCCAGCGATAAAACGAGTAATGAGCAGTACTTC. It codes for CASDKTSNEQYF. This chain connects TRBV25-1 to TRBJ2-5; D unclear. V dropped 8 bases and J dropped 11 bases, with 18 bases sitting between them. Germline V lookup: CDR1 MGHDK, CDR2 SYGVNS. This CDR3 has 12 residues.

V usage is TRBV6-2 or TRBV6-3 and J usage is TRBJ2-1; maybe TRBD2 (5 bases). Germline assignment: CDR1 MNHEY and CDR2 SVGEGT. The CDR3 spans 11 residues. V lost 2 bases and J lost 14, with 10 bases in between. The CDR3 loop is CASSYVGAEFF. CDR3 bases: TGTGCCAGCAGTTACGTGGGAGCTGAGTTCTTC.

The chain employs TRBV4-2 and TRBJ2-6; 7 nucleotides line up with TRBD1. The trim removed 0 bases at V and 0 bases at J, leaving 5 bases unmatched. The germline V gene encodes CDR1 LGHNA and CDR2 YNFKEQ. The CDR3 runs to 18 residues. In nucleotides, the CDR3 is TGTGCCAGCAGCCAAGAAGGGGACAGCGTCTCTGGGGCCAACGTCCTGACTTTC. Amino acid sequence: CASSQEGDSVSGANVLTF.

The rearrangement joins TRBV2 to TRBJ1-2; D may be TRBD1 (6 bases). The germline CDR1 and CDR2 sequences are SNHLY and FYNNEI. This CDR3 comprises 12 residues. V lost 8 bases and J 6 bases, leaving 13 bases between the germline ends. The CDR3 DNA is TGTGCCAGCCATCCCCCAGGGGATGGCTACACCTTC. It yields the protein CASHPPGDGYTF.

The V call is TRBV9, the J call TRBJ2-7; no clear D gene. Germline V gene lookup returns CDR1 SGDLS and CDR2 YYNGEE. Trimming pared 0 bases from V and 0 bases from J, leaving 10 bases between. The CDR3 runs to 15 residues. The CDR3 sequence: CASSVALESSYEQYF. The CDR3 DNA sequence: TGTGCCAGCAGCGTAGCTCTCGAGAGCTCCTACGAGCAGTACTTC.

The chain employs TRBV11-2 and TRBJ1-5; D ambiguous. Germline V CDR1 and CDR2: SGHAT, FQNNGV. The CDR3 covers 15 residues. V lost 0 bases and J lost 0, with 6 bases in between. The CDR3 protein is CASSLEATSNQPQHF. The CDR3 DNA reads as TGTGCCAGCAGCTTAGAGGCCACTAGCAATCAGCCCCAGCATTTT.

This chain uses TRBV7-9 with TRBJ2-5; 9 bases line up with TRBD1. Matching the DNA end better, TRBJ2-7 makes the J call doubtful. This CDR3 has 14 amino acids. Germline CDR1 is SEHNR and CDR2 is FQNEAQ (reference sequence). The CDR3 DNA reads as TGTGCCAGCAGCTATTGGGACAGGGCAGGCGAGCAGTACTTC. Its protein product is CASSYWDRAGEQYF.

For the CDR3, the DNA is TGTGCCAGCAGTTTAGGAGGGGATTTCGACGAGCAGTACTTC. Translation: CASSLGGDFDEQYF. The rearrangement joins TRBV12-3 or TRBV12-4 to TRBJ2-5; D may correspond to TRBD1 or TRBD2 (5 bases each). The closer fit of TRBJ2-7 to the DNA end suggests the J call may be wrong. This CDR3 region has 14 residues.

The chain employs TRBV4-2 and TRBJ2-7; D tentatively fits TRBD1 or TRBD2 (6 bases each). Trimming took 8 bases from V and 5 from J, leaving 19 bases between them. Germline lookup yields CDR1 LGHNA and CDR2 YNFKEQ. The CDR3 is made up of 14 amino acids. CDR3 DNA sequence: TGTGCCAGCTCAGGGCCCGGGGGCTTCGACGAGCAGTACTTC. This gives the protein CASSGPGGFDEQYF.

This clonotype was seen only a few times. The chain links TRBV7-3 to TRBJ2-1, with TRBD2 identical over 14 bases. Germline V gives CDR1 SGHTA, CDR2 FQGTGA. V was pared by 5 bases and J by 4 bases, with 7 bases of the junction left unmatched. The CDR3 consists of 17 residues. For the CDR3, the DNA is TGTGCCAGCAGCACCCGACTAGCGGGGGGGCTATACAATGAGCAGTTCTTC. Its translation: CASSTRLAGGLYNEQFF.

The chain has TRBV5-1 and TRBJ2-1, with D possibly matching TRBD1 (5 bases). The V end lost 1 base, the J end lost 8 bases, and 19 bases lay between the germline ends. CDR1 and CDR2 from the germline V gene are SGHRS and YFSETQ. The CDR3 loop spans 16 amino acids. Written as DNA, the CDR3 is TGCGCCAGCAGCTTGTCAGGGTTTGCATACCTAGATGAGCAGTTCTTC. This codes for CASSLSGFAYLDEQFF.

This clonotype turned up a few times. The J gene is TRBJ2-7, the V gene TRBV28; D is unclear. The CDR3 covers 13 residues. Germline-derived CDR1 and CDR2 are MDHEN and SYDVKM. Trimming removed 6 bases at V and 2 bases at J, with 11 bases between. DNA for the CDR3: TGTGCCAGCAGAAGTCCAAGCCCCTACGAGCAGTACTTC. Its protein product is CASRSPSPYEQYF.

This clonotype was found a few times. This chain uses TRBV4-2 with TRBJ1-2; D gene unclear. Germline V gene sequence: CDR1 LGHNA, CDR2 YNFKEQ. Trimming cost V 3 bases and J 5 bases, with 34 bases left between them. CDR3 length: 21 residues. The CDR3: CASSQPWARVTSGIPAYGYTF. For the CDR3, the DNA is TGTGCCAGCAGCCAGCCGTGGGCACGTGTGACATCCGGGATCCCCGCTTATGGCTACACCTTC.

This chain's CDR3 is CASSLETSGGYNEQFF. The CDR3 region has the DNA TGCGCCAGCAGCTTGGAAACTAGCGGGGGGTACAATGAGCAGTTCTTC. This chain joins TRBV5-1 and TRBJ2-1; 12 positions match TRBD2. Germline CDR1 and CDR2: SGHRS and YFSETQ. J was trimmed by 4 bases and V by 0 bases; bases with no gene match: 2. This CDR3 is 16 amino acids long.

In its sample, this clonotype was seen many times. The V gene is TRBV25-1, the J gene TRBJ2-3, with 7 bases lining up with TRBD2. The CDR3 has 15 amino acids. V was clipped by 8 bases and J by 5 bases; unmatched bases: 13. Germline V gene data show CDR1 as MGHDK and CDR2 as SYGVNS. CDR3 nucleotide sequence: TGTGCCAGCGATAAACTCGGACTAGGTGGAGATACGCAGTATTTT. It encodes CASDKLGLGGDTQYF. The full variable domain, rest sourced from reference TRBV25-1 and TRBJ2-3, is EADIYQTPRYLVIGTGKKITLECSQTMGHDKMYWYQQDPGMELHLIHYSYGVNSTEKGDLSSESTVSRIRTEHFPLTLESARPSHTSQYLCASDKLGLGGDTQYFGPGTRLTVL.

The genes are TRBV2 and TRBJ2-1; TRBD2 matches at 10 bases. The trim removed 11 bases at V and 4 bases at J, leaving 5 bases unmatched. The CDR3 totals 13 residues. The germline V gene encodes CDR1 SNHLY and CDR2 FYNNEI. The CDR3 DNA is TGTGCCGGCCGAGCGGGGGGGTACAATGAGCAGTTCTTC. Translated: CAGRAGGYNEQFF. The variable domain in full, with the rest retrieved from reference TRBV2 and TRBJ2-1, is EPEVTQTPSHQVTQMGQEVILRCVPISNHLYFYWYRQILGQKVEFLVSFYNNEISEKSEIFDDQFSVERPDGSNFTLKIRSTKLEDSAMYFCAGRAGGYNEQFFGPGTRLTVL.

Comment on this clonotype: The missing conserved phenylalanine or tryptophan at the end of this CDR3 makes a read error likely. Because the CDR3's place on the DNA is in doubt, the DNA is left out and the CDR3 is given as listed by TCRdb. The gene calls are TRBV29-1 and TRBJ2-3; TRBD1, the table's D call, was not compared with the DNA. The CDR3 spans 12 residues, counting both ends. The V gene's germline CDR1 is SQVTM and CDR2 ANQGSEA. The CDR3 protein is CSTRDTMYEQYL.

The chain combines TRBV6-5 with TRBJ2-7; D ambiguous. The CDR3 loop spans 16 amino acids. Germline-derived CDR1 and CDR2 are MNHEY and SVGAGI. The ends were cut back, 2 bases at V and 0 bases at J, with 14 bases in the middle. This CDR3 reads CASSYLLSRSSYEQYF. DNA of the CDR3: TGTGCCAGCAGTTACCTTCTGAGCCGGAGCTCCTACGAGCAGTACTTC.